The clone carrying this T cell receptor (beta chain) has a handful of counts. The antigen remains unidentified. Trimming shortened V by 3 bases and J by 3 bases, and 8 bases separated the two germline ends. The CDR3 is 13 residues long. CDR1 is SGHAT, CDR2 FQNNGV, per germline. One entry per CDR3 protein results from TCRdb running MiXCR on the reads. This sample has 700,000 to 850,000 distinct CDR3 sequences; approximately 32% occur once, and the top ten carry around an eighth. This specimen belongs to a study of T cell repertoires in cytomegalovirus infection. This specimen was cultured CD8+ T cells from PBMCs, taken from culture after CMV antigen stimulation. This chain links TRBV11-2 with TRBJ1-1; D unresolved. The receptor comes from a human donor in good health (CMV status not recorded). Some clones in this sample may be carry-over from other donors' samples. The CDR3, as DNA: TGTGCCAGCAGCTTGAGGCGACACACTGAAGCTTTCTTT. Translated, it gives CASSLRRHTEAFF.